The clone carrying this TCR beta chain has at least ten counts. Germline V gene lookup returns CDR1 MNHNS and CDR2 SASEGT. The CDR3 has 15 residues. Trimming took off 0 bases at V and 2 bases at J, with 11 bases between the two ends. TCRdb re-analysed the 5' RACE reads in MiXCR, keeping a single row per CDR3 protein. Altogether roughly 28,000 distinct CDR3 sequences are present, 5.1% being singletons, with the ten largest covering 2.6%. The sample is drawn from a study of early T cells in non-severe SARS-CoV-2 infection. The wider study: Chains stayed unpaired after sequencing of bulk RNA from unsorted whole blood.

Material for sequencing was whole blood. The chain carries TRBV6-1 and TRBJ2-7; D gene unclear. The source is an adult who was a healthcare worker with PCR-confirmed SARS-CoV-2 infection or an uninfected control (not recorded which). As DNA, the CDR3 is TGTGCCAGCAGTGAAGCTCGAGGTGGTACCTACGAGCAGTACTTC. Translating it yields CASSEARGGTYEQYF.